This T cell receptor (beta chain) is drawn from a study of chemoradiotherapy in HPV16-positive cancers. Study results and caveats: Non-HPV-specific T cells did not expand in tumors during treatment, whereas candidate HPV-specific clones and E7-related motifs did. HPV-specific T cells were functionally defined from only two HPV16-positive patients.

Assay used: immunoSEQ multiplex PCR; TCRdb lists only in-frame clones, some missing. Among 15,000 to 20,000 clones listed, over 85% were seen once. Notes on this clone: Its antigen is unidentified.

CDR1 is LNHNV and CDR2 is YYDKDF in the germline V gene (reference sequence). The CDR3 runs 15 residues. With 1 base removed from V and 8 bases from J, the gap between germline ends came to 17 bases. The TCR comes from a human donor with HPV-associated anogenital cancer. The chain joins TRBV15 to TRBJ1-1, with unresolved D. Specimen: blood, collected from a patient who underwent chemoradiotherapy. DNA for the CDR3: TGTGCCACCAGCAGAGGATTAAGGAAAGAATTAGAAGCTTTCTTT. This gives the protein CATSRGLRKELEAFF.